This is a list of T cell receptor beta chains from one sample in a study of T cells in Graves' hyperthyroidism and ophthalmopathy. TCRdb used MiXCR to reprocess the multiplex PCR reads, holding one entry per CDR3 protein. The sample holds around 450,000 distinct CDR3 sequences; less than 20% are singletons and the top ten take 12% to 15%. Sequencing was carried out using blood. The receptors come from a woman aged 18-29 years with Graves' hyperthyroidism. Both conserved end residues are part of each CDR3.

length,V,J,CDR3
14,TRBV7-8,TRBJ1-5,CASSRGQGPQPQHF
14,TRBV15,TRBJ1-2,CATSSGGQSYGYTF
16,TRBV4-1,TRBJ2-2,CASSKEGQTNTGELFF
15,TRBV7-2,TRBJ2-5,CASTQSGVTKETQYF
13,TRBV20-1,TRBJ1-1,CSAFRAPKTEAFF
13,TRBV11-1,TRBJ2-3,CASRQTGTDTQYF
13,TRBV5-1,TRBJ2-7,CASSTQGEYEQYF
15,TRBV18,TRBJ2-5,CASSPQGPGGETQYF
14,TRBV2,TRBJ2-5,CASSDWQPQETQYF
13,TRBV28,TRBJ1-4,CASSLGTAGKLFF
14,TRBV10-3,TRBJ2-1,CAIIDRGINNEQFF
15,TRBV4-3,TRBJ1-2,CASSQVVGKNYGYTF
16,TRBV10-3,TRBJ2-2,CAISESGTANTGELFF
17,TRBV28,TRBJ2-1,CASSFGGWEGSYNEQFF
15,TRBV2,TRBJ2-2,CASHNGGWYTGELFF
15,TRBV7-9,TRBJ2-1,CASSSRGVEALEQFF
14,TRBV6-1,TRBJ1-5,CASRGQEEYQPQHF
13,TRBV6-5,TRBJ2-2,CASSYTETGELFF
14,TRBV19,TRBJ1-2,CASHREGVGRGYTF
14,TRBV7-9,TRBJ2-1,CASSLGLFYNEQFF
16,TRBV7-3,TRBJ2-7,CASSLTGTGRSYEQYF
15,TRBV10-1,TRBJ2-1,CASIDPSGDYNEQFF